Following are 10 T cell receptor beta chains from one sample sequenced in a study of cytotoxic CD8 clonotypes in ibrutinib-treated CLL (dated by TCRdb to about 2021). The library came from the immunoSEQ multiplex PCR assay. TCRdb holds this immuneACCESS table with in-frame rearrangements only. Some clones are missing; in checked studies, unresolved V genes explain under half, and the rest has no known cause. Here the sample has over 100,000 clones; more than 55% occur a single time. The leading ten clones occupy under 45% of the sample. The label giving this sample's time point can be read as: 20 to 25 months on ibrutinib. Sequencing was performed on PBMCs, taken after 24 months of ibrutinib treatment. The receptors were sampled from a human donor with chronic lymphocytic leukemia.

This clone was recorded only once. V gene TRBV5-1 combines with J gene TRBJ2-2; 8 nucleotides match TRBD1. V was pared by 2 bases and J by 5 bases, with 5 bases of the junction left unmatched. Germline V gene sequence: CDR1 SGHRS, CDR2 YFSETQ. This CDR3 contains 15 residues. The CDR3 nucleotides are TGCGCCAGCAGCTTATTGACAGGGGAGACCGGGGAGCTGTTTTTT. Its protein is CASSLLTGETGELFF.

The V call is TRBV6-5, the J call TRBJ2-5; TRBD1 might be the D (7 bases). V was clipped by 6 bases and J by 3 bases, with 11 bases between them. Germline CDR1 is MNHEY and CDR2 is SVGAGI. CDR3 length: 13 amino acids. The CDR3 DNA reads as TGTGCCAGCAGGTTCAGGGGGGAAGAGACCCAGTACTTC. Protein: CASRFRGEETQYF.

V usage is TRBV7-2 and J usage is TRBJ1-1; D is undetermined. The CDR3 consists of 15 residues. Trimming removed 1 base from V and 1 base from J, with 10 bases in between. CDR1 and CDR2 (germline): SGHTA, FQGNSA. CDR3 coding DNA: TGTGCCAGCAGCTTAGAGGCGGGTAGGAACACTGAAGCTTTCTTT. It translates to CASSLEAGRNTEAFF.

This clone was seen a single time. This chain uses TRBV9 with TRBJ2-7; maybe TRBD1 (6 bases). The V gene lost 0 bases and the J gene lost 7 bases, with 17 bases spanning the gap. The CDR3 runs to 15 residues. Germline-derived CDR1 and CDR2 are SGDLS and YYNGEE. The DNA of the CDR3 is TGTGCCAGCAGCGTAGCCTTTGGGGGCCGAGGTGAGCAGTACTTC. Translated, it gives CASSVAFGGRGEQYF.

The CDR3 bases are TGTGCCTGGAGTGGAGGGACCTCTTTGGGCTCACCCCTCCACTTT. Protein: CAWSGGTSLGSPLHF. V usage is TRBV30 and J usage is TRBJ1-6; D is perhaps TRBD1 (5 bases). The CDR3 covers 15 residues. Germline V gene data show CDR1 as GTSNPN and CDR2 as SVGIG (reference sequence). The germline V and J ends were trimmed by 1 base and 10 bases, with 17 bases remaining between them.

The J gene is TRBJ2-5, the V gene TRBV7-2; maybe TRBD2 (5 bases). Germline-derived CDR1 and CDR2 are SGHTA and FQGNSA. V was trimmed by 5 bases and J by 5 bases, leaving 12 bases between them. The CDR3 is made up of 13 amino acids. CDR3 region: CASSRPGDETQYF. CDR3 DNA sequence: TGTGCCAGCAGCCGCCCCGGGGATGAGACCCAGTACTTC.

Only a few counts were recorded for this clone. The chain carries TRBV27 and TRBJ2-7; 11 bases fit TRBD2. Trimming removed 5 bases from V and 3 bases from J; junction bases left unmatched: 6. CDR1 and CDR2 from the germline V gene are MNHEY and SMNVEV (reference sequence). There are 15 residues in the CDR3. The DNA for the CDR3 is TGTGCCAGCAGTCTAGGGACTAGCGGACTCTACGAGCAGTACTTC. Amino acid sequence: CASSLGTSGLYEQYF.

The chain combines TRBV25-1 with TRBJ1-1; D is unclear. V was trimmed by 7 bases and J by 1 base, leaving 10 bases between them. This CDR3 is 13 amino acids long. Germline lookup yields CDR1 MGHDK and CDR2 SYGVNS. DNA for the CDR3: TGTGCCAGCAAAAAAGTGGGGAACACTGAAGCTTTCTTT. The encoded protein is CASKKVGNTEAFF.

This sequence joins TRBV30 and TRBJ2-6; a weak D match, TRBD1 (6 bases). Germline-derived CDR1 and CDR2 are GTSNPN and SVGIG (reference sequence). The CDR3 is 13 residues long. The V gene lost 4 bases and the J gene lost 2 bases, with 6 bases spanning the gap. The DNA of the CDR3 is TGTGCCTGGACAGGGGCTGGGGCCAACGTCCTGACTTTC. Protein: CAWTGAGANVLTF. Looking up the rest from reference TRBV30 and TRBJ2-6 gives the full variable domain: SQTIHQWPATLVQPVGSPLSLECTVEGTSNPNLYWYRQAAGRGLQLLFYSVGIGQISSEVPQNLSASRPQDRQFILSSKKLLLSDSGFYLCAWTGAGANVLTFGAGSRLTVL.

This clone has a single count. This chain links TRBV28 with TRBJ2-2; 8 positions match TRBD2. V trimming: 6 bases; J trimming: 5 bases; junction bases outside the gene matches: 8. From germline, CDR1 is MDHEN and CDR2 SYDVKM. The CDR3 contains 15 residues. The CDR3, as DNA: TGTGCCAGCAGGGACGGGGGGGCACGGACCGGGGAGCTGTTTTTT. Translating gives CASRDGGARTGELFF.